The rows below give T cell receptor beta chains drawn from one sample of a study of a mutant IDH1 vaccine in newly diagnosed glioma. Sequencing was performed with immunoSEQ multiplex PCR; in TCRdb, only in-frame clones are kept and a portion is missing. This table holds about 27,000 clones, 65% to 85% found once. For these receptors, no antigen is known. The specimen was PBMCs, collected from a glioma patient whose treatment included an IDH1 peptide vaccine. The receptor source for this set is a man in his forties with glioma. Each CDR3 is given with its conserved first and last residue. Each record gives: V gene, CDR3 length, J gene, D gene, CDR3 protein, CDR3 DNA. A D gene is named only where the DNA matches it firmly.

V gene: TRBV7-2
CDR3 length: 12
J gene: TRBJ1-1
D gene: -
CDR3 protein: CASSFGEAEAFF
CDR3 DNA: TGTGCCAGCAGCTTCGGTGAGGCTGAAGCTTTCTTT

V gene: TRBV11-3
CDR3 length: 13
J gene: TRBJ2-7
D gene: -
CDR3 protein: CASSKGRGGEQYF
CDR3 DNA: TGTGCCAGCAGCAAAGGCAGGGGAGGCGAGCAGTACTTC

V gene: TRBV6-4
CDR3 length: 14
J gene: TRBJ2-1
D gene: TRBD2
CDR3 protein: CASSEGLAGDEQFF
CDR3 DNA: TGTGCCAGCAGTGAAGGGCTAGCGGGAGATGAGCAGTTCTTC

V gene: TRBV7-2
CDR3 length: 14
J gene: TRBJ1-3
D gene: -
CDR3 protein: CASSSGVYGNTIYF
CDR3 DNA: TGTGCCAGCAGCTCAGGCGTTTACGGAAACACCATATATTTT

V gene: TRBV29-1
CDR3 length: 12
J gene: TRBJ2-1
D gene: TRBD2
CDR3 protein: CSVIGEGNEQFF
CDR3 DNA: TGCAGCGTTATAGGGGAGGGCAATGAGCAGTTCTTC

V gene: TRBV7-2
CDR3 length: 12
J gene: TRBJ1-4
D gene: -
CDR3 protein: CASSLDLEKLFF
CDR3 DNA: TGTGCCAGCAGCTTAGATTTGGAAAAACTGTTTTTT

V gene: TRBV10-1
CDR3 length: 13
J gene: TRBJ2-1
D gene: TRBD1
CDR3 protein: CASSRRGSTEQFF
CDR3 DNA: TGCGCCAGCAGTCGCAGGGGGAGCACTGAGCAGTTCTTC

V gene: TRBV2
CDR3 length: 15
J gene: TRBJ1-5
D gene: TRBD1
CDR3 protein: CASSATGGGGQPQHF
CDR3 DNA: TGTGCCAGCAGTGCGACAGGGGGCGGGGGTCAGCCCCAGCATTTT

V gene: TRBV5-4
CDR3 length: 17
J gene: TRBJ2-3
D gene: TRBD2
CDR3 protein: CASSQGSSGRATDTQYF
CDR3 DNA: TGTGCCAGCAGCCAGGGGTCTAGCGGGAGGGCTACAGATACGCAGTATTTT

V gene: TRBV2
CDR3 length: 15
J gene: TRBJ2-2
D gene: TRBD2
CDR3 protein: CASRRLAGDTGELFF
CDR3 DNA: TGTGCCAGCAGAAGACTAGCGGGAGATACCGGGGAGCTGTTTTTT